This T cell receptor (beta chain) was recorded in a study of blood T cell repertoires in COVID-19. The study recruited people aged roughly 18 to 89 years across 24 US areas. Profiled with immunoSEQ multiplex PCR; TCRdb holds only in-frame clones, not every one. The sample lists over 200,000 clones; 70% to 90% were seen once. Germline CDR1 and CDR2: DFQATT and SNEGSKA (reference sequence). The CDR3 length is 14 residues. V was trimmed by 3 bases and J by 5 bases, leaving 16 bases between them. The J gene is TRBJ2-5, the V gene TRBV20-1; possible D gene TRBD2, 6 bases. The receptor comes from a man in his thirties or forties who had recovered from COVID-19. Sample: PBMCs or T cells enriched from blood (not recorded which). The CDR3 region has the DNA TGCAGTGCTAGTTACGGAGGGCCGGCGGAGACCCAGTACTTC. This sequence encodes CSASYGGPAETQYF.